Listed here are 22 T cell receptor beta chains from one sample, sequenced in a study of PD-1 blockade in classical Hodgkin lymphoma. TCRdb keeps only in-frame clones here, not all; method: immunoSEQ multiplex PCR. This sample has about 93,000 clones; roughly 76% occur once, and the top ten carry about 16%. Brentuximab vedotin exposure varied, and every patient relapsed after autologous stem cell transplantation. The source was peripheral blood mononuclear cells (PBMCs), collected before the second cycle of nivolumab. These receptors came from a human donor with classical Hodgkin lymphoma.

The chain couples TRBV7-8 to TRBJ2-7; 12 nucleotides line up with TRBD2. CDR1 and CDR2 from the germline V gene are SGHVS and FQNEAQ. CDR3 length: 14 residues. V lost 10 bases and J lost 3; bases outside the gene matches: 7. The CDR3 here is CATHPGLAGYEQYF. The CDR3 nucleotides are TGTGCCACCCATCCGGGACTAGCGGGCTACGAGCAGTACTTC.

The chain links TRBV4-3 to TRBJ1-4; no definite D call. The germline V gene encodes CDR1 LGHNA and CDR2 YSLEER. This CDR3 is 15 amino acids long. Trimming cost V 1 base and J 0 bases, with 6 bases left between them. CDR3 loop: CASSQAAATNEKLFF. The CDR3 DNA reads as TGCGCCAGCAGCCAAGCTGCTGCAACTAATGAAAAACTGTTTTTT.

The V call is TRBV5-1, the J call TRBJ1-2; the D is unclear. V was shortened by 4 bases and J by 7 bases, with 14 bases between the two germline ends. The germline CDR1 and CDR2 sequences are SGHRS and YFSETQ. The length of the CDR3 is 13 residues. The CDR3 reads CASSPISELGYTF. DNA for the CDR3: TGCGCCAGCAGCCCAATCAGCGAGCTTGGCTACACCTTC.

J is TRBJ1-1 and V is TRBV2; 7 bases are a match to TRBD1. Germline V gene lookup returns CDR1 SNHLY and CDR2 FYNNEI. This CDR3 contains 13 residues. V lost 7 bases to trimming and J lost 2 bases; unmatched junction nucleotides: 4. The CDR3 region is CASNRDRNTEAFF. The CDR3 bases are TGTGCCAGCAACAGGGACAGAAACACTGAAGCTTTCTTT. Variable domain in full (rest from reference TRBV2 and TRBJ1-1): EPEVTQTPSHQVTQMGQEVILRCVPISNHLYFYWYRQILGQKVEFLVSFYNNEISEKSEIFDDQFSVERPDGSNFTLKIRSTKLEDSAMYFCASNRDRNTEAFFGQGTRLTVV.

V is TRBV5-1 and J is TRBJ2-5; tentative D call: TRBD1 (6 bases). Germline V gene sequence: CDR1 SGHRS, CDR2 YFSETQ. The CDR3 extends over 15 amino acids. V lost 1 base, J lost 2 bases, and 12 bases lay in between. CDR3 loop: CASSLSGTTQETQYF. The CDR3, as DNA: TGCGCCAGCAGCTTGTCCGGGACAACTCAAGAGACCCAGTACTTC.

The count of this clone is one. The rearrangement links TRBV7-8 to TRBJ2-5; possibly TRBD2 for D (5 bases). V lost 4 bases and J lost 7, with 19 bases in between. The germline CDR1 and CDR2 sequences are SGHVS and FQNEAQ. This CDR3 comprises 15 residues. The CDR3 DNA follows: TGTGCCAGCAGCTCGCTAGCTTCCCCAGAGGGGACCCAGTACTTC. Protein sequence: CASSSLASPEGTQYF.

V and J are TRBV7-2 and TRBJ1-2; the match to TRBD1 covers 8 bases. The CDR3 consists of 15 residues. CDR1 is SGHTA, CDR2 FQGNSA, per germline. The ends lost 2 bases at V and 3 bases at J; junction bases unmatched: 5. The CDR3 loop is CASSLNPGQDYGYTF. Written as DNA, the CDR3 is TGTGCCAGCAGCTTAAACCCGGGACAGGACTATGGCTACACCTTC. The variable domain in full, with the rest retrieved from reference TRBV7-2 and TRBJ1-2, is GAGVSQSPSNKVTEKGKDVELRCDPISGHTALYWYRQSLGQGLEFLIYFQGNSAPDKSGLPSDRFSAERTGGSVSTLTIQRTQQEDSAVYLCASSLNPGQDYGYTFGSGTRLTVV.

The gene calls are TRBV5-1 and TRBJ2-1, with a possible D match to TRBD2 (6 bases). V lost 0 bases and J lost 3, with 13 bases in between. Germline V CDR1 and CDR2: SGHRS, YFSETQ. The CDR3 totals 16 residues. This CDR3 reads CASSLAGRDFYNEQFF. The CDR3 DNA reads as TGCGCCAGCAGCTTGGCCGGGCGGGATTTCTACAATGAGCAGTTCTTC.

V usage is TRBV7-3 and J usage is TRBJ2-1; D gene unclear. Germline V gene data show CDR1 as SGHTA and CDR2 as FQGTGA. Trimming removed 1 base at V and 1 base at J, with 14 bases between. CDR3 length equals 17 residues. The CDR3 spells CASSLSGYGISYNEQFF. For the CDR3, the DNA is TGTGCCAGCAGCTTAAGTGGGTACGGAATATCCTACAATGAGCAGTTCTTC.

This clone is a singleton in its sample. This chain uses TRBV7-2 with TRBJ2-2; a possible D gene is TRBD2 (5 bases). The germline V and J ends were trimmed by 3 bases and 4 bases, with 21 bases remaining between them. Germline V gene data show CDR1 as SGHTA and CDR2 as FQGNSA. This CDR3 comprises 18 residues. CDR3 bases: TGTGCCAGCAGCTTGGACGCGGGCCTCGTCGGAGTCACCGGGGAGCTGTTTTTT. Encoded protein: CASSLDAGLVGVTGELFF.

The CDR3 DNA is TGTGCCAGCAGCCAAACTCCGGGCGGCCCGAACGAGCAGTACTTC. It translates to CASSQTPGGPNEQYF. The chain links TRBV7-3 to TRBJ2-7; D is ambiguous. Germline-derived CDR1 and CDR2 are SGHTA and FQGTGA. V was trimmed by 5 bases and J by 5 bases, leaving 19 bases between them. The CDR3 is 15 residues long.

This clone came up once. This sequence joins TRBV15 and TRBJ2-7; D is possibly TRBD1 (5 bases). This CDR3 has 14 amino acids. The V end lost 4 bases, the J end lost 2 bases, and 12 bases lay between the germline ends. Germline V gene sequence: CDR1 LNHNV, CDR2 YYDKDF (reference sequence). DNA for the CDR3: TGTGCCACCAGCACGGCAGGGCCAACCTACGAGCAGTACTTC. It specifies CATSTAGPTYEQYF.

V usage is TRBV5-1 and J usage is TRBJ2-3; perhaps TRBD2 as D (7 bases). The CDR3 runs to 16 residues. The V and J ends lost 7 bases and 2 bases respectively, with 20 bases between them. CDR1 and CDR2 from the germline V gene are SGHRS and YFSETQ. The CDR3 region is CASRGGAGINTDTQYF. Written as DNA, the CDR3 is TGCGCCAGCCGAGGGGGAGCGGGAATCAACACAGATACGCAGTATTTT. Together with reference TRBV5-1 and TRBJ2-3, the CDR3 gives the full variable domain: KAGVTQTPRYLIKTRGQQVTLSCSPISGHRSVSWYQQTPGQGLQFLFEYFSETQRNKGNFPGRFSGRQFSNSRSEMNVSTLELGDSALYLCASRGGAGINTDTQYFGPGTRLTVL.

The rearrangement joins TRBV5-1 to TRBJ1-2, with a weak D call TRBD1 (6 bases). Germline V gene data show CDR1 as SGHRS and CDR2 as YFSETQ. This CDR3 spans 15 amino acids. V was cut by 4 bases and J by 0 bases, with 13 bases left in between. CDR3 nucleotide sequence: TGCGCCAGCAGCCCCGGACAGAACCCTAACTATGGCTACACCTTC. Translating gives CASSPGQNPNYGYTF. The variable domain in full, completed from reference TRBV5-1 and TRBJ1-2, reads KAGVTQTPRYLIKTRGQQVTLSCSPISGHRSVSWYQQTPGQGLQFLFEYFSETQRNKGNFPGRFSGRQFSNSRSEMNVSTLELGDSALYLCASSPGQNPNYGYTFGSGTRLTVV.

The chain combines TRBV27 with TRBJ2-1, with a tentative D call TRBD1 (6 bases). This CDR3 is 15 amino acids long. With 6 bases removed from V and 6 bases from J, the gap between germline ends came to 18 bases. Germline CDR1 is MNHEY and CDR2 is SMNVEV (reference sequence). The CDR3 here is CASSNQGIPSNEQFF. CDR3 DNA sequence: TGTGCCAGCAGCAACCAGGGGATCCCAAGCAATGAGCAGTTCTTC.

This clone occurred a few times. The rearrangement uses TRBV18 and TRBJ2-2; D is undetermined. V lost 2 bases and J 0 bases, leaving 4 bases between the germline ends. Germline values: CDR1 KGHSH, CDR2 LQKENI. The length of the CDR3 is 14 residues. CDR3 sequence (DNA): TGTGCCAGCTCACCAAGCCCGAACACCGGGGAGCTGTTTTTT. Translating it yields CASSPSPNTGELFF.

This chain joins TRBV19 and TRBJ2-3; the D call may be TRBD1 or TRBD2 (5 bases each). The germline V gene encodes CDR1 LNHDA and CDR2 SQIVND (reference sequence). The V end lost 5 bases, the J end lost 6 bases, and 21 bases lay between the germline ends. The CDR3 spans 16 residues. The CDR3: CASSPLRDQGTDTQYF. DNA for the CDR3: TGTGCCAGTAGTCCTCTCCGGGACCAAGGGACGGATACGCAGTATTTT.

The chain combines TRBV6-5 with TRBJ1-1; D is unresolved. The CDR3 is 12 amino acids. Germline loops: CDR1 MNHEY, CDR2 SVGAGI. The V end was cut by 0 bases, the J end by 10 bases, with 9 bases between. The CDR3 sequence: CASSYSPGAAFF. CDR3 bases: TGTGCCAGCAGTTACTCGCCAGGAGCAGCTTTCTTT.

The chain carries TRBV29-1 and TRBJ2-1; D may be TRBD1 (5 bases). The CDR3 spans 13 residues. Germline V gene data show CDR1 as SQVTM and CDR2 as ANQGSEA. Trimming cost V 4 bases and J 4 bases, with 11 bases left between them. CDR3: CSVARQSYNEQFF. The CDR3 nucleotides read TGCAGCGTTGCCCGACAGTCATACAATGAGCAGTTCTTC.

The chain joins TRBV6-1 to TRBJ2-2; 8 bases fit TRBD2. Trimming took 6 bases from V and 7 from J; bases not matched to a gene: 10. Germline CDR1 reads MNHNS; CDR2 reads SASEGT. The CDR3 runs 15 residues. Here the CDR3 DNA reads TGTGCCAGCAGCGCCGGGGGGGGCGCCAACGGGGAGCTGTTTTTT. Translating it yields CASSAGGGANGELFF.

The rearrangement uses TRBV5-5 and TRBJ2-1; D gene uncertain. This CDR3 is built from 15 residues. Germline V gene data show CDR1 as SGHKS and CDR2 as YYEKEE (reference sequence). V lost 4 bases and J lost 0, with 11 bases in between. CDR3 sequence: CASSPDIASYNEQFF. Here the CDR3 DNA reads TGTGCCAGCAGCCCAGATATAGCCTCCTACAATGAGCAGTTCTTC.

The chain recombines TRBV27 with TRBJ2-1; D unclear. The V and J ends lost 0 bases and 9 bases respectively, with 6 bases between them. Germline V gene lookup returns CDR1 MNHEY and CDR2 SMNVEV (reference sequence). CDR3 size: 12 residues. The CDR3 region is CASSLSSAEQFF. The CDR3, as DNA: TGTGCCAGCAGTTTATCTTCGGCTGAGCAGTTCTTC.